One sample yielded the 27 T cell receptor beta chains listed below, sequenced in a study of shared clonotypes between healthy human individuals (TCRdb year 2020). The receptor library was made with the immunoSEQ multiplex PCR assay. TCRdb carries this immuneACCESS record with in-frame sequences only. Its versions omit some clonotypes, under half of them owing to an unresolved V gene in the studies checked, with the rest unexplained. This sample comprises around 2,000,000 clones, about 93% of them detected only once. The top ten hold about 1.5% of the sample. CD8 naive samples were obtained by positive selection for CCR7 among CD45RO-negative cells, yielding a CD45RA+CCR7+ population from which TemRA cells were excluded. Material for sequencing was naive CD8+ T cells from PBMCs. The meaning of the sample's cell subset or site label: CD45RA+CCR7+. Receptor source: a man aged 18 to 29 in good health. Some clones in this sample may be carry-over from other donors' samples.

The V call is TRBV10-3, the J call TRBJ1-5; D possibly corresponds to TRBD1 (6 bases). V was cut by 2 bases and J by 2 bases, with 10 bases left in between. The CDR3 extends over 15 amino acids. Germline values: CDR1 ENHRY, CDR2 SYGVKD. This chain's CDR3 is CAISEVQGGNQPQHF. The DNA of the CDR3 is TGTGCCATCAGTGAGGTACAGGGCGGCAATCAGCCCCAGCATTTT.

This CDR3 is CASSLAGAGTWTQYF. The CDR3 nucleotides are TGTGCCAGCAGCTTAGCGGGGGCCGGGACATGGACCCAGTACTTC. The J gene is TRBJ2-5, the V gene TRBV7-9; perhaps TRBD1 as D (6 bases). This CDR3 region has 15 residues. V lost 0 bases and J 7 bases, leaving 15 bases between the germline ends. CDR1 is SEHNR and CDR2 is FQNEAQ in the germline V gene (reference sequence).

The chain combines TRBV27 with TRBJ1-1; D is undetermined. With 6 bases removed from V and 6 bases from J, the gap between germline ends came to 14 bases. There are 13 residues in the CDR3. The V gene's germline CDR1 is MNHEY and CDR2 SMNVEV (reference sequence). The CDR3 DNA reads TGTGCCAGCAGGCCTAGTAAGGGAGCTGAAGCTTTCTTT. Encoded protein: CASRPSKGAEAFF.

This sequence joins TRBV9 and TRBJ2-1; D is possibly TRBD2 (6 bases). The germline V gene encodes CDR1 SGDLS and CDR2 YYNGEE. With 1 base removed from V and 5 bases from J, the gap between germline ends came to 13 bases. There are 15 residues in the CDR3. This CDR3 reads CASSVRSGGDNEQFF. The CDR3 DNA reads TGTGCCAGCAGCGTAAGGAGTGGAGGGGACAATGAGCAGTTCTTC.

The chain employs TRBV13 and TRBJ2-4; D may be TRBD1 (8 bases). CDR3 length: 16 amino acids. Germline CDR1 is PRHDT and CDR2 is FYEKMQ (reference sequence). V was trimmed by 5 bases and J by 1 base, leaving 15 bases between them. Here the CDR3 DNA reads TGTGCCAGCAGCGAGACAGGGGAGGGGGCCAAAAACATTCAGTACTTC. Translated, it gives CASSETGEGAKNIQYF. Together with reference TRBV13 and TRBJ2-4, the CDR3 gives the full variable domain: AAGVIQSPRHLIKEKRETATLKCYPIPRHDTVYWYQQGPGQDPQFLISFYEKMQSDKGSIPDRFSAQQFSDYHSELNMSSLELGDSALYFCASSETGEGAKNIQYFGAGTRLSVL.

The chain combines TRBV4-1 with TRBJ2-7, with TRBD1 matching 9 bases. Germline CDR1 is MGHRA and CDR2 is YSYEKL. Trimming cost V 6 bases and J 1 base; bases outside gene matches: 4. The CDR3 runs to 14 residues. The CDR3 here is CASSIGQGSYEQYF. DNA for the CDR3: TGCGCCAGCAGTATAGGACAGGGGTCCTACGAGCAGTACTTC.

The genes are TRBV9 and TRBJ2-3; D unresolved. V dropped 4 bases and J dropped 1 base, with 10 bases sitting between them. The CDR3 consists of 14 residues. The V gene's germline CDR1 is SGDLS and CDR2 YYNGEE. The CDR3, as DNA: TGTGCCAGCAGCCGGACGACTCGCACAGATACGCAGTATTTT. Translating gives CASSRTTRTDTQYF.

The rearrangement links TRBV29-1 to TRBJ2-3, with TRBD2 matching over 9 bases. CDR3 length: 14 residues. Germline CDR1 and CDR2: SQVTM and ANQGSEA. Trimming removed 6 bases from V and 5 bases from J; junction bases left unmatched: 9. CDR3 amino acids: CSVMIAGAEDTQYF. DNA for the CDR3: TGCAGCGTGATGATAGCGGGAGCGGAAGATACGCAGTATTTT.

Concerning this clone itself: Other DNA sequences in this sample translate to the same CDR3. This sequence joins TRBV10-3 and TRBJ1-5; D call uncertain. The V end was cut by 4 bases, the J end by 2 bases, with 3 bases between. Germline CDR1 is ENHRY and CDR2 is SYGVKD. The CDR3 loop spans 12 amino acids. CDR3 nucleotide sequence: TGTGCCATCAGTGTAGGCAATCAGCCCCAGCATTTT. It encodes CAISVGNQPQHF.

The V and J genes are TRBV6-5 and TRBJ2-7; the D is unclear. Deletions cut 2 bases from V and 3 bases from J, with 11 bases between. The CDR3 contains 14 residues. CDR1 and CDR2 from the germline V gene are MNHEY and SVGAGI. The CDR3 DNA follows: TGTGCCAGCAGTTACGGCAGACAAGACTACGAGCAGTACTTC. Protein: CASSYGRQDYEQYF.

In DNA, the CDR3 is TGTGCCAGCAGCTTAGAGGGCGGGAGGTTTGATGAGCAGTTCTTC. Its translation is CASSLEGGRFDEQFF. This chain uses TRBV7-9 with TRBJ2-1, with TRBD2 matching 8 bases. The V gene's germline CDR1 is SEHNR and CDR2 FQNEAQ (reference sequence). Trimming removed 1 base from V and 8 bases from J; junction bases left unmatched: 7. The CDR3 contains 15 residues.

This clone appeared a single time. The chain combines TRBV28 with TRBJ1-2; TRBD1 agrees at 10 bases. The CDR3 consists of 14 residues. Looked up from germline, CDR1 is MDHEN and CDR2 is SYDVKM. Trimming at V came to 4 bases and at J to 3 bases, leaving 2 bases not matched to a gene. The DNA for the CDR3 is TGTGCCAGCAGTTACGGGACAGGGGACTATGGCTACACCTTC. It translates to CASSYGTGDYGYTF.

The rearrangement links TRBV10-3 to TRBJ2-2; 7 nucleotides line up with TRBD2. Germline V gene sequence: CDR1 ENHRY, CDR2 SYGVKD. With V trimmed by 1 base and J by 5 bases, 4 bases remained unmatched. The CDR3 totals 15 residues. The CDR3 DNA is TGTGCCATCAGTGAGTGGGGACTAACAACCGGGGAGCTGTTTTTT. Its translation is CAISEWGLTTGELFF.

The gene calls are TRBV9 and TRBJ1-2, with a weak D call TRBD1 (5 bases). The ends were cut back, 4 bases at V and 6 bases at J, with 25 bases in the middle. The germline gives CDR1 SGDLS, CDR2 YYNGEE. This CDR3 comprises 17 residues. The CDR3 reads CASSLGTANPPSDGYTF. In DNA form, the CDR3 reads TGTGCCAGCAGCCTTGGGACCGCGAACCCTCCCTCTGATGGCTACACCTTC.

Notes on this clone: The sample contains more than one DNA sequence encoding this CDR3. The CDR3, as DNA: TGTGCCAGCAGCTTTCCGGGTCAGCCCCAGCATTTT. Translated: CASSFPGQPQHF. The chain has TRBV7-9 and TRBJ1-5; D is unclear. This CDR3 is built from 12 residues. Germline CDR1 SEHNR, CDR2 FQNEAQ (reference sequence). Trimming left V 3 bases short and J 6 bases short, with 6 bases between.

The genes are TRBV4-2 and TRBJ2-3; D is perhaps TRBD1 (6 bases). CDR1 and CDR2 from the germline V gene are LGHNA and YNFKEQ. Trimming took off 1 base at V and 2 bases at J, with 16 bases between the two ends. The CDR3 spans 17 residues. The chain's CDR3 is CASSQVGRQDPTDTQYF. CDR3 bases: TGTGCCAGCAGCCAAGTGGGGCGACAGGACCCCACAGATACGCAGTATTTT.

This chain connects TRBV7-8 to TRBJ2-7, with D possibly matching TRBD1 (5 bases). Germline V gene sequence: CDR1 SGHVS, CDR2 FQNEAQ. The CDR3 covers 13 residues. The V end lost 5 bases, the J end lost 4 bases, and 12 bases lay between the germline ends. The CDR3 region has the DNA TGTGCCAGCAGCGTAGGGGCCCCGTACGAGCAGTACTTC. It yields the protein CASSVGAPYEQYF. The variable domain in full, with the rest retrieved from reference TRBV7-8 and TRBJ2-7, is GAGVSQSPRYKVAKRGQDVALRCDPISGHVSLFWYQQALGQGPEFLTYFQNEAQLDKSGLPSDRFFAERPEGSVSTLKIQRTQQEDSAVYLCASSVGAPYEQYFGPGTRLTVT.

The J gene is TRBJ2-2, the V gene TRBV5-5, with a tentative D call TRBD2 (6 bases). Germline loops: CDR1 SGHKS, CDR2 YYEKEE (reference sequence). The CDR3 is 16 amino acids. The germline V and J ends were trimmed by 5 bases and 2 bases, with 16 bases remaining between them. Here the CDR3 DNA reads TGTGCCAGCAGTTCCCCGGGACTCCCTAACACCGGGGAGCTGTTTTTT. Protein sequence: CASSSPGLPNTGELFF.

V usage is TRBV5-6 and J usage is TRBJ2-7; D remains unclear. The germline V gene encodes CDR1 SGHDT and CDR2 YYEEEE. The CDR3 has 14 residues. V was cut by 3 bases and J by 7 bases, with 17 bases left in between. This CDR3 reads CASSSTPSAEEQYF. The CDR3 nucleotides read TGTGCCAGCAGCTCTACGCCCAGCGCGGAGGAGCAGTACTTC.

The chain has TRBV10-1 and TRBJ2-1, with D possibly TRBD2 on 5 matching bases. Germline V gives CDR1 WNHNN, CDR2 SYGVQD (reference sequence). The length of the CDR3 is 16 residues. V was cut by 6 bases and J by 0 bases, with 15 bases left in between. Written as DNA, the CDR3 is TGCGCCAGCAGCCGAACTAGACTTAGCTCCTACAATGAGCAGTTCTTC. Translation gives CASSRTRLSSYNEQFF.

Turning to this clone: The identical CDR3 is also encoded by other nucleotide sequences in the sample. V is TRBV28 and J is TRBJ1-1; 7 nucleotides agree with TRBD1. The CDR3 totals 14 residues. Looked up from germline, CDR1 is MDHEN and CDR2 is SYDVKM. J gave up 5 bases and V 2 bases, and 5 bases lay outside the gene matches. The CDR3 region is CASSLRAGGTEAFF. CDR3 DNA sequence: TGTGCCAGCAGTTTAAGGGCAGGGGGAACTGAAGCTTTCTTT.

The V and J genes are TRBV28 and TRBJ2-1; 9 bases map to TRBD2. Losses at the gene ends were 5 bases for V and 0 bases for J; bases not matched to a gene: 5. The CDR3 contains 16 residues. CDR1 and CDR2 from the germline V gene are MDHEN and SYDVKM. CDR3 region: CASSTEREASYNEQFF. The CDR3 DNA reads as TGTGCCAGCAGTACAGAGCGGGAGGCCTCCTACAATGAGCAGTTCTTC.

V usage is TRBV28 and J usage is TRBJ2-1; the match to TRBD1 covers 7 bases. V lost 6 bases and J lost 0; bases outside the gene matches: 5. The CDR3 spans 15 residues. Looked up from germline, CDR1 is MDHEN and CDR2 is SYDVKM. The CDR3 DNA is TGTGCCAGCAGGACCCGGGACAGCTCCTACAATGAGCAGTTCTTC. Translating gives CASRTRDSSYNEQFF.

This chain connects TRBV27 to TRBJ2-1; D not resolved. CDR3 length: 13 residues. CDR1 is MNHEY, CDR2 SMNVEV, per germline (reference sequence). V lost 2 bases to trimming and J lost 7 bases, with 9 bases between them. In DNA form, the CDR3 reads TGTGCCAGCAGTTTAAATCCTAGAAATGAGCAGTTCTTC. Translated: CASSLNPRNEQFF.

The genes are TRBV9 and TRBJ2-7, with no clear D. CDR3 size: 12 residues. Per the germline V gene, CDR1 is SGDLS and CDR2 is YYNGEE. The ends were cut back, 3 bases at V and 3 bases at J, with 7 bases in the middle. The CDR3 sequence: CASSGDNYEQYF. The CDR3 DNA follows: TGTGCCAGCAGCGGAGACAACTACGAGCAGTACTTC.

The chain has TRBV7-2 and TRBJ2-7; 11 positions match TRBD2. Germline lookup yields CDR1 SGHTA and CDR2 FQGNSA. CDR3 length: 17 amino acids. V lost 5 bases, J lost 3 bases, and 12 bases stayed unmatched. CDR3 sequence (DNA): TGTGCCAGCAGCCCATGGGGCCTAGCGGGAGGAAACTACGAGCAGTACTTC. It codes for CASSPWGLAGGNYEQYF.

The chain is built from TRBV7-8 and TRBJ2-7, with D possibly being TRBD2 (6 bases). The CDR3 spans 13 residues. CDR1 and CDR2 from the germline V gene are SGHVS and FQNEAQ. Deletions cut 4 bases from V and 5 bases from J, with 12 bases between. The CDR3 loop reads CASSSEGRNEQYF. As DNA, the CDR3 is TGTGCCAGCAGCTCGGAGGGGCGTAACGAGCAGTACTTC.